A selection of T cell receptor beta chains follows, all from one sample in a study of identical twins. TCRdb reanalysed the 5' RACE reads using MiXCR and keeps one entry per CDR3 protein. The sample gives 1.5 million to 2 million distinct CDR3 sequences, about 32% of which show up once; more than 0.25% is in the top ten. What was sequenced was cord blood. The receptors stem from a newborn girl in good health. The CDR3 runs from the conserved cysteine through the conserved F or W. The D gene is left open where the match is weak. Expanded clones get a size class; other rows say once, few or many, or leave the size out.

j_gene: TRBJ2-1; len: 15; v_gene: TRBV7-9; d_gene: TRBD2; abundance: once; CDR3nt: TGTGCCAGCAGCGTTAGCGGGAGGGCCTTGGATGAGCAGTTCTTC; CDR3aa: CASSVSGRALDEQFF
j_gene: TRBJ1-2; len: 13; v_gene: TRBV10-3; d_gene: TRBD1; abundance: NA; CDR3nt: TGTGCCATCAGTGTGGACAGGGACTATGGCCACACCTTC; CDR3aa: CAISVDRDYGHTF
j_gene: TRBJ2-7; len: 15; v_gene: TRBV3-1; d_gene: TRBD2; abundance: NA; CDR3nt: TGTGCCAGCAGTGTATCGGGACTAGTCTTCTACGAGCAGTACTTC; CDR3aa: CASSVSGLVFYEQYF
j_gene: TRBJ2-2; len: 15; v_gene: TRBV18; d_gene: TRBD1; abundance: NA; CDR3nt: TGTGCCAGCTCATCACAGGGGAGGAACACCGGGGAGCTGTTTTTT; CDR3aa: CASSSQGRNTGELFF
j_gene: TRBJ2-7; len: 16; v_gene: TRBV20-1; d_gene: TRBD2; abundance: NA; CDR3nt: TGCAGTGCCCCATCACCGGGACTAGTAACCTACAATGAGCAGTACTTC; CDR3aa: CSAPSPGLVTYNEQYF
j_gene: TRBJ2-7; len: 15; v_gene: TRBV20-1; d_gene: TRBD2; abundance: NA; CDR3nt: TGCAGTGCTACCGGGACTAGCGGGTGGGTCTACGAGCAGTACTTC; CDR3aa: CSATGTSGWVYEQYF
j_gene: TRBJ2-5; len: 17; v_gene: TRBV7-2; d_gene: TRBD1; abundance: NA; CDR3nt: TGTGCCAGCAGCTTAGCGGGGACAGGAGTTGCCAAAAACATTCGGTACTTC; CDR3aa: CASSLAGTGVAKNIRYF
j_gene: TRBJ1-6; len: 12; v_gene: TRBV10-3; d_gene: TRBD1; abundance: NA; CDR3nt: TGTGCCACTAGCACAGGGGATTCACCCCTCCACTTT; CDR3aa: CATSTGDSPLHF
j_gene: TRBJ2-7; len: 11; v_gene: TRBV2; d_gene: NA; abundance: NA; CDR3nt: TGTGCCAGCACCACTCGGGACGAGCAGTACTTC; CDR3aa: CASTTRDEQYF
j_gene: TRBJ1-1; len: 13; v_gene: TRBV20-1; d_gene: NA; abundance: few; CDR3nt: TGCAGTGCTTCCGGAGGAATGAACACTGAAGCTTTCTTT; CDR3aa: CSASGGMNTEAFF
j_gene: TRBJ1-1; len: 14; v_gene: TRBV5-1; d_gene: NA; abundance: NA; CDR3nt: TGCGCCAGCAGCTTTTCCGTTCCAGGGGCTGAAGCTTTCTTT; CDR3aa: CASSFSVPGAEAFF
j_gene: TRBJ2-1; len: 14; v_gene: TRBV28; d_gene: NA; abundance: few; CDR3nt: TGTGCCCACGTGGCGGGACGGGGAAACAATGAGCAGTTCTTC; CDR3aa: CAHVAGRGNNEQFF
j_gene: TRBJ2-1; len: 17; v_gene: TRBV5-1; d_gene: TRBD2; abundance: NA; CDR3nt: TGCGCCAACAGCTTGGGACTAGCGGGTGTCACCTACAATGAGCAGTTCTTC; CDR3aa: CANSLGLAGVTYNEQFF
j_gene: TRBJ2-2; len: 17; v_gene: TRBV7-6; d_gene: NA; abundance: NA; CDR3nt: TGTGCCAGCAGCTTATATACAGGTCACTCGAACACCGGGGAGCTGTTTTTT; CDR3aa: CASSLYTGHSNTGELFF
j_gene: TRBJ1-1; len: 15; v_gene: TRBV4-1; d_gene: TRBD1; abundance: few; CDR3nt: TGCGCCAGCAGCCAAGTGGGGACAGGGGGCACTGAAGCTTTCTTT; CDR3aa: CASSQVGTGGTEAFF
j_gene: TRBJ2-1; len: 19; v_gene: TRBV7-9; d_gene: NA; abundance: few; CDR3nt: TGTGCCAGCAGCCCCCCCCCTGGAGGGGAGAGGAGCTCCTACAATGAGCAGTTCTTC; CDR3aa: CASSPPPGGERSSYNEQFF
j_gene: TRBJ1-5; len: 15; v_gene: TRBV3-1; d_gene: TRBD1; abundance: NA; CDR3nt: TGTGCCTGCAGCCAAGGGACAGTAGCACATCAGCCCCAGCATTTT; CDR3aa: CACSQGTVAHQPQHF
j_gene: TRBJ1-4; len: 14; v_gene: TRBV28; d_gene: NA; abundance: NA; CDR3nt: TGTGCCAGTACCCTCAGGGTGCTCCCCGAAAAACTGTTTTTT; CDR3aa: CASTLRVLPEKLFF
j_gene: TRBJ2-3; len: 14; v_gene: TRBV7-9; d_gene: NA; abundance: NA; CDR3nt: TGTGCCAGCAGCTCGCGGGTTTACACAGATACGCAGTATTTT; CDR3aa: CASSSRVYTDTQYF
j_gene: TRBJ2-1; len: 12; v_gene: TRBV11-3; d_gene: NA; abundance: NA; CDR3nt: TGTGCCAGCGGCCTTCGGCACAATGAGCAGTTCTTC; CDR3aa: CASGLRHNEQFF
j_gene: TRBJ2-7; len: 16; v_gene: TRBV7-9; d_gene: NA; abundance: NA; CDR3nt: TGTGCCAGCAGCTTACTTTCGGGACCGAGCTCCTACGAGCAGTACTTC; CDR3aa: CASSLLSGPSSYEQYF
j_gene: TRBJ1-2; len: 14; v_gene: TRBV10-3; d_gene: TRBD1; abundance: few; CDR3nt: TGTGCCATCATTCCTACAGGGGTGCCCTATGGCTACACCTTC; CDR3aa: CAIIPTGVPYGYTF
j_gene: TRBJ2-1; len: 13; v_gene: TRBV20-1; d_gene: TRBD1; abundance: few; CDR3nt: TGCAGTGCCCGAAAGGGGGCACGGTATGAGCAGTTCTTC; CDR3aa: CSARKGARYEQFF
j_gene: TRBJ1-6; len: 14; v_gene: TRBV15; d_gene: NA; abundance: NA; CDR3nt: TGTGCCACCAGCAGAGATCCACAGCATTCACCCCTCCACTTT; CDR3aa: CATSRDPQHSPLHF
j_gene: TRBJ2-5; len: 11; v_gene: TRBV29-1; d_gene: NA; abundance: NA; CDR3nt: TGCAGCGTTGCAATGGGAGAGACCCAGTACTTC; CDR3aa: CSVAMGETQYF
j_gene: TRBJ1-4; len: 14; v_gene: TRBV5-1; d_gene: NA; abundance: few; CDR3nt: TGTGCCAGCAGCTTGGAGGGGAGGGGTGAAAAACTGTTTTTT; CDR3aa: CASSLEGRGEKLFF
j_gene: TRBJ2-7; len: 16; v_gene: TRBV20-1; d_gene: TRBD2; abundance: NA; CDR3nt: TGCAGTGCTAGAGACCGGAGCGGGGGGCTAAACAATGAGCAGTACTTC; CDR3aa: CSARDRSGGLNNEQYF
j_gene: TRBJ2-1; len: 17; v_gene: TRBV24-1; d_gene: TRBD1; abundance: NA; CDR3nt: TGTGCCACCAGTGCACCCAGGGGGCGGAAGTCCTACAATGAGCAGTTCTTC; CDR3aa: CATSAPRGRKSYNEQFF
j_gene: TRBJ2-7; len: 17; v_gene: TRBV29-1; d_gene: TRBD2; abundance: NA; CDR3nt: TGCAGCGTTGAAGACTTCCTACTAGCGGACTTTTACAATGAGCAGTACTTC; CDR3aa: CSVEDFLLADFYNEQYF
j_gene: TRBJ2-7; len: 15; v_gene: TRBV20-1; d_gene: TRBD2; abundance: NA; CDR3nt: TGCAGTGCTAGACTACCAGCGGGAGGGGACAATGAGCAGTACTTC; CDR3aa: CSARLPAGGDNEQYF
j_gene: TRBJ1-2; len: 14; v_gene: TRBV6-5; d_gene: NA; abundance: NA; CDR3nt: TGTGCCAGCAGTTACACCGACCCCTCATATGGCTACACCTTC; CDR3aa: CASSYTDPSYGYTF
j_gene: TRBJ2-5; len: 12; v_gene: TRBV28; d_gene: NA; abundance: many; CDR3nt: TGTGCCAGCAGTCTTCACGGGGAGACCCAGTACTTC; CDR3aa: CASSLHGETQYF
j_gene: TRBJ2-5; len: 16; v_gene: TRBV7-2; d_gene: TRBD1; abundance: NA; CDR3nt: TGTGCCAGCAGCTCCCAGGTGGGGACAGGGATAGAGACCCAGTACTTC; CDR3aa: CASSSQVGTGIETQYF
j_gene: TRBJ2-7; len: 17; v_gene: TRBV10-2; d_gene: TRBD1; abundance: few; CDR3nt: TGCGCCAGCAGTCCCTCGAGGACAGGGGTCGTCGTCTACGAGCAGTACTTC; CDR3aa: CASSPSRTGVVVYEQYF
j_gene: TRBJ2-7; len: 15; v_gene: TRBV27; d_gene: TRBD2; abundance: NA; CDR3nt: TGTGCCAGCAGTCCAGGACTAGCGCTTCGTTACGAGCAGTACTTC; CDR3aa: CASSPGLALRYEQYF
j_gene: TRBJ2-1; len: 13; v_gene: TRBV24-1; d_gene: NA; abundance: NA; CDR3nt: TGTGCCACCAGTGGGGGGACTTACAATGAGCAGTTCTTC; CDR3aa: CATSGGTYNEQFF
j_gene: TRBJ2-5; len: 14; v_gene: TRBV20-1; d_gene: NA; abundance: NA; CDR3nt: TGCAGTGCTAGGCCTTATAAGGGCGGAGAGACCCAGTACTTC; CDR3aa: CSARPYKGGETQYF
j_gene: TRBJ2-3; len: 14; v_gene: TRBV2; d_gene: TRBD2; abundance: NA; CDR3nt: TGTGCCAGAGGAGCGGGGGAAGTCACAGATACGCAGTATTTT; CDR3aa: CARGAGEVTDTQYF
j_gene: TRBJ1-4; len: 15; v_gene: TRBV27; d_gene: NA; abundance: few; CDR3nt: TGTGCCAGCAGTTCCCGGCCGGGGCCTAATGAAAAACTGTTTTTT; CDR3aa: CASSSRPGPNEKLFF
j_gene: TRBJ2-1; len: 16; v_gene: TRBV2; d_gene: TRBD1; abundance: few; CDR3nt: TGTGCCAGCAGTTCTCCTCCGGGGACAGGGTACAATGAGCAGTTCTTC; CDR3aa: CASSSPPGTGYNEQFF